The 10 T cell receptor beta chains below all came from one sample that was sequenced in a study of CD4+ T cells in melanoma. Measured with immunoSEQ multiplex PCR; TCRdb has only the in-frame clones, and not every one. Here the sample spans 8,000 to 10,000 clones, about 78% being singletons. Sequences were obtained from tumor tissue. The receptors derive from a human donor with melanoma.

The chain uses TRBV7-6 and TRBJ1-6; no definite D call. Between the trimmed V and J ends, which lost 4 bases and 8 bases, there was a span of 6 bases. Germline V gene data show CDR1 as SGHVS and CDR2 as FNYEAQ. This CDR3 has 12 amino acids. The chain's CDR3 is CASSSRDSPLHF. DNA of the CDR3: TGTGCCAGCAGCTCGAGGGATTCACCCCTCCACTTT.

V usage is TRBV7-9 and J usage is TRBJ1-2, with 9 bases fitting TRBD1. V trimming: 5 bases; J trimming: 6 bases; junction bases outside the gene matches: 7. Germline CDR1 SEHNR, CDR2 FQNEAQ (reference sequence). The CDR3 has 14 residues. The CDR3 DNA reads as TGTGCCAGCAGCAGCCGACAGGGGGTTGATGGCTACACCTTC. It yields the protein CASSSRQGVDGYTF.

The chain couples TRBV7-9 to TRBJ2-7; 16 bases line up with TRBD2. V dropped 2 bases and J dropped 5; count of bases not matched to a gene: 9. CDR3 length equals 18 residues. Germline-derived CDR1 and CDR2 are SEHNR and FQNEAQ (reference sequence). CDR3 residues: CASSLLGTSGGDGNEQYF. For the CDR3, the DNA is TGTGCCAGCAGCTTACTGGGGACTAGCGGGGGGGATGGCAACGAGCAGTACTTC.

The chain uses TRBV21-1 and TRBJ1-5; the D call in the table, TRBD1, was not verified against the DNA. TRBV21-1 is recorded as a pseudogene. The CDR3 loop spans 15 amino acids. The CDR3 region is CASSIPDRTDQPQHF. The CDR3, as DNA: TGTGCCAGCAGCATACCAGACAGAACCGATCAGCCCCAGCATTTT.

Comments on this clone: One base separates it from a far larger clone, so it is likely a read error. CDR3 protein: CASSLSPENTGELFF. CDR3 DNA sequence: TGCGCCAGCAGCTTATCTCCGGAGAACACCGGGGAGCTGTTTTTT. The rearrangement links TRBV5-1 to TRBJ2-2, with no clear D. The V gene's germline CDR1 is SGHRS and CDR2 YFSETQ. This CDR3 comprises 15 residues. V was cut by 2 bases and J by 1 base, with 9 bases left in between.

This clone was picked up a small number of times. V usage is TRBV18 and J usage is TRBJ2-5; D uncertain. The CDR3 runs 12 residues. CDR1 is KGHSH and CDR2 is LQKENI in the germline V gene. V dropped 2 bases and J dropped 4 bases, with 5 bases sitting between them. The CDR3 sequence: CASSPTGETQYF. CDR3 in DNA: TGTGCCAGCTCACCAACGGGAGAGACCCAGTACTTC. The full variable domain, rest sourced from reference TRBV18 and TRBJ2-5, is NAGVMQNPRHLVRRRGQEARLRCSPMKGHSHVYWYRQLPEEGLKFMVYLQKENIIDESGMPKERFSAEFPKEGPSILRIQQVVRGDSAAYFCASSPTGETQYFGPGTRLLVL.

The V gene is TRBV19, the J gene TRBJ2-1; 8 nucleotides line up with TRBD2. The junction had 13 bases not matched to a gene; V was cut back by 4 bases and J by 5 bases. The V gene's germline CDR1 is LNHDA and CDR2 SQIVND (reference sequence). This CDR3 is built from 17 residues. The CDR3 is CASSTRGSGLGDNEQFF. The CDR3 DNA sequence: TGTGCCAGTAGTACCCGGGGTTCGGGACTAGGGGACAATGAGCAGTTCTTC.

The CDR3 DNA sequence: TGTGCCAGCAGCGGGTCAGGGGATCACACTGAGCAGTTCTTC. This translates into CASSGSGDHTEQFF. This sequence joins TRBV7-9 and TRBJ2-1; D possibly corresponds to TRBD1 (6 bases). Trimming shortened V by 5 bases and J by 9 bases, and 17 bases separated the two germline ends. CDR3 size: 14 residues. Per the germline V gene, CDR1 is SEHNR and CDR2 is FQNEAQ (reference sequence). Full variable domain (remainder filled in from reference TRBV7-9 and TRBJ2-1): DTGVSQNPRHKITKRGQNVTFRCDPISEHNRLYWYRQTLGQGPEFLTYFQNEAQLEKSRLLSDRFSAERPKGSFSTLEIQRTEQGDSAMYLCASSGSGDHTEQFFGPGTRLTVL.

The chain links TRBV19 to TRBJ2-1; D may correspond to TRBD1 or TRBD2 (5 bases each). This CDR3 spans 14 amino acids. With 5 bases removed from V and 3 bases from J, the gap between germline ends came to 11 bases. Looked up from germline, CDR1 is LNHDA and CDR2 is SQIVND (reference sequence). Here the CDR3 reads CASSAGTDYNEQFF. The DNA of the CDR3 is TGTGCCAGTAGTGCCGGGACGGACTACAATGAGCAGTTCTTC. Combining the CDR3 with reference TRBV19 and TRBJ2-1 gives the whole variable domain DGGITQSPKYLFRKEGQNVTLSCEQNLNHDAMYWYRQDPGQGLRLIYYSQIVNDFQKGDIAEGYSVSREKKESFPLTVTSAQKNPTAFYLCASSAGTDYNEQFFGPGTRLTVL.

In DNA, the CDR3 is TGTGCCAGCTCACCTCAACGGGGGGGAACTAATGAAAAACTGTTTTTT. This gives the protein CASSPQRGGTNEKLFF. The gene calls are TRBV18 and TRBJ1-4; a possible D gene is TRBD1 (5 bases). The CDR3 is made up of 16 amino acids. Germline-derived CDR1 and CDR2 are KGHSH and LQKENI. V was pared by 3 bases and J by 1 base, with 12 bases between.